The 30 T cell receptor beta chains below all came from one sample that was sequenced in a study of blood T cells in healthy people across ages. Together with a sample-barcoded 5' primer, a J-beta primer mix was included in a second PCR lasting about 7 to 12 cycles. TCRdb called the 5' RACE reads again in MiXCR, with one record for every CDR3 protein. The table shows roughly 500,000 distinct CDR3 sequences, with more than 20% occurring only once. The same sample was also studied in work on T cells of mothers and their children.

The specimen sequenced was blood. The source is a boy aged 5-17 years in good health.

This rearrangement joins TRBV14 to TRBJ1-1, with D perhaps TRBD1 (5 bases). V lost 7 bases to trimming and J lost 1 base, with 19 bases between them. CDR1 and CDR2 from the germline V gene are SGHDN and FVKESK. The CDR3 has 16 amino acids. CDR3 DNA: TGTGCCAGCACCGGAGAGCAGGGTCTACAGAACACTGAAGCTTTCTTT. This translates into CASTGEQGLQNTEAFF.

This clonotype was seen a few times. J is TRBJ2-7 and V is TRBV29-1, with 7 bases fitting TRBD1. Germline V gene sequence: CDR1 SQVTM, CDR2 ANQGSEA. The ends lost 8 bases at V and 0 bases at J; junction bases unmatched: 10. The length of the CDR3 is 14 residues. The CDR3 region is CSFRQGDISYEQYF. CDR3 DNA sequence: TGCAGCTTCCGCCAGGGGGACATCTCCTACGAGCAGTACTTC.

The CDR3 DNA sequence: TGTGCCAGCAGCATTAGCCCAGGACTAGTGAAGGGCAATGAGCAGTTCTTC. Amino acid sequence: CASSISPGLVKGNEQFF. The chain joins TRBV7-8 to TRBJ2-1, with 7 positions matching TRBD2. The CDR3 sequence is 17 residues long. The junction had 16 bases not matched to a gene; V was cut back by 5 bases and J by 6 bases. Germline loops: CDR1 SGHVS, CDR2 FQNEAQ. The full variable domain, rest sourced from reference TRBV7-8 and TRBJ2-1, is GAGVSQSPRYKVAKRGQDVALRCDPISGHVSLFWYQQALGQGPEFLTYFQNEAQLDKSGLPSDRFFAERPEGSVSTLKIQRTQQEDSAVYLCASSISPGLVKGNEQFFGPGTRLTVL.

This rearrangement joins TRBV6-1 to TRBJ1-5; a weak D match, TRBD1 (5 bases). This CDR3 is built from 16 residues. Trimming took off 0 bases at V and 5 bases at J, with 14 bases between the two ends. The germline gives CDR1 MNHNS, CDR2 SASEGT. In DNA, the CDR3 is TGTGCCAGCAGTGAAGCGGAAGGGGAACCTTATCAGCCCCAGCATTTT. As protein: CASSEAEGEPYQPQHF.

This clonotype was seen only a few times. The J gene is TRBJ2-5, the V gene TRBV7-8; weak D call: TRBD2 (5 bases). The CDR3 consists of 13 residues. In germline, CDR1 is SGHVS, CDR2 FQNEAQ. The V gene lost 5 bases and the J gene lost 5 bases, with 12 bases spanning the gap. In DNA, the CDR3 is TGTGCCAGCAGCCCGTCGGGGTTTGAGACCCAGTACTTC. It specifies CASSPSGFETQYF.

This clonotype was seen more than once but under ten times. The DNA of the CDR3 is TGCAGTGGACGTCAACGGGACTACGAGCAGTACTTC. Its translation is CSGRQRDYEQYF. This rearrangement joins TRBV20-1 to TRBJ2-7; possibly TRBD2 for D (5 bases). V gave up 7 bases and J gave up 3 bases, with 13 bases separating them. The CDR3 covers 12 residues. From germline, CDR1 is DFQATT and CDR2 SNEGSKA (reference sequence).

The chain uses TRBV6-1 and TRBJ1-5; no reliable D call. Germline lookup yields CDR1 MNHNS and CDR2 SASEGT. The CDR3 extends over 13 amino acids. Trimming removed 6 bases from V and 5 bases from J, with 11 bases in between. The CDR3 DNA reads as TGTGCCAGCAGCCGAATCCCAGATCAGCCCCAGCATTTT. Translating gives CASSRIPDQPQHF.

V and J are TRBV9 and TRBJ1-2, with D possibly matching TRBD1 (6 bases). Per the germline V gene, CDR1 is SGDLS and CDR2 is YYNGEE. The CDR3 consists of 16 residues. V was shortened by 3 bases and J by 5 bases, with 20 bases between the two germline ends. Here the CDR3 reads CASSEEVGGAWYGYTF. The CDR3 DNA sequence: TGTGCCAGCAGCGAAGAAGTGGGGGGCGCGTGGTATGGCTACACCTTC.

V and J are TRBV7-9 and TRBJ2-4; TRBD2 matches at 7 bases. V was pared by 4 bases and J by 0 bases, with 9 bases of the junction left unmatched. CDR3 length: 17 amino acids. Germline V gene data show CDR1 as SEHNR and CDR2 as FQNEAQ (reference sequence). The CDR3: CASSYASGAAAKNIQYF. CDR3 nucleotide sequence: TGTGCCAGCAGCTATGCTAGCGGCGCGGCAGCCAAAAACATTCAGTACTTC.

This clonotype was counted a few times. This chain joins TRBV7-3 and TRBJ2-1, with a weak D call TRBD1 (6 bases). CDR1 SGHTA and CDR2 FQGTGA come from the germline V gene. V lost 1 base and J lost 2, with 12 bases in between. The CDR3 extends over 16 amino acids. CDR3 amino acids: CASSLIVGGAYNEQFF. The CDR3 region has the DNA TGTGCCAGCAGCTTAATAGTTGGGGGCGCCTACAATGAGCAGTTCTTC. The full variable domain, its missing parts supplied by reference TRBV7-3 and TRBJ2-1, is GAGVSQTPSNKVTEKGKYVELRCDPISGHTALYWYRQSLGQGPEFLIYFQGTGAADDSGLPNDRFFAVRPEGSVSTLKIQRTERGDSAVYLCASSLIVGGAYNEQFFGPGTRLTVL.

This clonotype was picked up a small number of times. The chain joins TRBV7-6 to TRBJ2-4; no clear D. With 5 bases removed from V and 0 bases from J, the gap between germline ends came to 17 bases. The CDR3 is made up of 17 amino acids. The germline CDR1 and CDR2 sequences are SGHVS and FNYEAQ. In DNA, the CDR3 is TGTGCCAGCAGCCCCCGCTTTCTAAGCCCAGCCAAAAACATTCAGTACTTC. This gives the protein CASSPRFLSPAKNIQYF.

This clonotype was observed a few times. This chain links TRBV9 with TRBJ2-3, with 10 positions matching TRBD2. The CDR3 extends over 16 amino acids. Germline CDR1 SGDLS, CDR2 YYNGEE. Losses at the gene ends were 3 bases for V and 3 bases for J; bases not matched to a gene: 7. CDR3 coding DNA: TGTGCCAGCAGCGCGAGTAGCGGGAGGATGACAGATACGCAGTATTTT. Residues: CASSASSGRMTDTQYF.

In DNA, the CDR3 is TGTGCCAGCAGTTTATCGAGCCCTTCCTACGAGCAGTACTTC. Amino acid sequence: CASSLSSPSYEQYF. This rearrangement joins TRBV27 to TRBJ2-7; no firm D call. V was cut by 0 bases and J by 1 base, with 7 bases left in between. The CDR3 is 14 amino acids. From germline, CDR1 is MNHEY and CDR2 SMNVEV (reference sequence).

This clonotype has more than one count but fewer than ten. The chain combines TRBV7-2 with TRBJ2-1, with 10 bases lining up with TRBD1. Germline V gene lookup returns CDR1 SGHTA and CDR2 FQGNSA. The J segment lost 2 bases and the V segment lost 4 bases, leaving 5 bases of the junction unmatched. The length of the CDR3 is 16 residues. The CDR3 loop is CASSSSGTGAYNEQFF. The CDR3 nucleotides read TGTGCCAGCAGCTCCAGTGGGACAGGGGCCTACAATGAGCAGTTCTTC. The full variable domain, completed using reference TRBV7-2 and TRBJ2-1, is GAGVSQSPSNKVTEKGKDVELRCDPISGHTALYWYRQSLGQGLEFLIYFQGNSAPDKSGLPSDRFSAERTGGSVSTLTIQRTQQEDSAVYLCASSSSGTGAYNEQFFGPGTRLTVL.

V usage is TRBV7-3 and J usage is TRBJ1-1; D remains ambiguous. V dropped 0 bases and J dropped 9 bases, with 14 bases sitting between them. The germline V gene has CDR1 SGHTA and CDR2 FQGTGA. CDR3 length: 14 residues. Here the CDR3 DNA reads TGTGCCAGCAGCTTAACGTCGTATGACACGCAAGCTTTCTTT. Translating gives CASSLTSYDTQAFF.

The genes are TRBV3-1 and TRBJ2-1; the D is unclear. The CDR3 extends over 18 amino acids. The germline V gene encodes CDR1 LGHDT and CDR2 YNNKEL (reference sequence). The germline V and J ends were trimmed by 4 bases and 0 bases, with 19 bases remaining between them. Written as DNA, the CDR3 is TGTGCCAGCAGCCCTCAAGCCCCAATACTCAACTCCTACAATGAGCAGTTCTTC. Its protein product is CASSPQAPILNSYNEQFF.

There are a few counts of this clonotype. The genes are TRBV29-1 and TRBJ1-1; D possibly corresponds to TRBD1 (6 bases). Trimming removed 6 bases from V and 0 bases from J, with 14 bases in between. The CDR3 consists of 14 residues. The germline CDR1 and CDR2 sequences are SQVTM and ANQGSEA. The CDR3 spells CSVVTGMMNTEAFF. CDR3 bases: TGCAGCGTGGTAACAGGGATGATGAACACTGAAGCTTTCTTT.

The gene calls are TRBV29-1 and TRBJ2-7; D may be TRBD1 (6 bases). Between the trimmed V and J ends, which lost 4 bases and 1 base, there was a span of 20 bases. Germline V gene sequence: CDR1 SQVTM, CDR2 ANQGSEA. The CDR3 is made up of 16 amino acids. The CDR3 nucleotides are TGCAGCGTTGGGGGTGATAGGGACGGACAGTCCTACGAGCAGTACTTC. Its protein is CSVGGDRDGQSYEQYF.

The J gene is TRBJ2-3, the V gene TRBV20-1; 8 bases agree with TRBD2. CDR3 length: 14 amino acids. J lost 4 bases, V lost 1 base, and 4 bases had no gene match. Looked up from germline, CDR1 is DFQATT and CDR2 is SNEGSKA (reference sequence). This CDR3 is CSARVPAGADTQYF. CDR3 sequence (DNA): TGCAGTGCTAGAGTCCCAGCGGGGGCAGATACGCAGTATTTT.

This chain uses TRBV6-1 with TRBJ2-2; 9 bases align to TRBD1. V was pared by 7 bases and J by 5 bases, with 5 bases of the junction left unmatched. This CDR3 region has 14 residues. Germline V gene lookup returns CDR1 MNHNS and CDR2 SASEGT. DNA for the CDR3: TGTGCCAGCATTAACAGGGGGCGTACCGGGGAGCTGTTTTTT. Amino acid sequence: CASINRGRTGELFF.

The V gene is TRBV30, the J gene TRBJ2-3; D is perhaps TRBD2 (7 bases). CDR1 and CDR2 from the germline V gene are GTSNPN and SVGIG (reference sequence). The CDR3 is made up of 14 amino acids. V was shortened by 2 bases and J by 2 bases, with 11 bases between the two germline ends. The CDR3 loop reads CAWSFGGPTDTQYF. In DNA form, the CDR3 reads TGTGCCTGGAGTTTCGGGGGGCCCACAGATACGCAGTATTTT. Combining the CDR3 with reference TRBV30 and TRBJ2-3 gives the whole variable domain SQTIHQWPATLVQPVGSPLSLECTVEGTSNPNLYWYRQAAGRGLQLLFYSVGIGQISSEVPQNLSASRPQDRQFILSSKKLLLSDSGFYLCAWSFGGPTDTQYFGPGTRLTVL.

There are a few counts of this clonotype. The chain uses TRBV14 and TRBJ2-7; D might be TRBD2 (6 bases). Germline lookup yields CDR1 SGHDN and CDR2 FVKESK. Between the trimmed V and J ends, which lost 1 base and 3 bases, there was a span of 13 bases. The CDR3 length is 15 residues. In DNA, the CDR3 is TGTGCCAGCAGCCAAGTAGGTCGGGGGAACTACGAGCAGTACTTC. This codes for CASSQVGRGNYEQYF.

The chain is built from TRBV7-2 and TRBJ2-1, with 12 bases fitting TRBD2. CDR3 size: 18 residues. CDR1 and CDR2 from the germline V gene are SGHTA and FQGNSA. V lost 3 bases and J lost 9; bases outside the gene matches: 15. The DNA for the CDR3 is TGTGCCAGCAGCTTGAATCAGTGGCTAGCGGGAGGGAACACTGAGCAGTTCTTC. It yields the protein CASSLNQWLAGGNTEQFF.

This chain links TRBV12-3 or TRBV12-4 with TRBJ2-6, with 9 bases fitting TRBD1. This CDR3 has 16 amino acids. J lost 1 base, V lost 4 bases, and 2 bases had no gene match. The CDR3 sequence: CASSSGTGSGANVLTF. CDR3 bases: TGTGCCAGCAGTTCCGGGACAGGGTCTGGGGCCAACGTCCTGACTTTC.

The V gene is TRBV13, the J gene TRBJ2-7, with 9 bases identical to TRBD1. The germline V gene encodes CDR1 PRHDT and CDR2 FYEKMQ (reference sequence). V was clipped by 4 bases and J by 6 bases; unmatched bases: 7. The CDR3 loop spans 14 amino acids. In DNA form, the CDR3 reads TGTGCCAGCAGCTACCGGGACAGGGCGGGCGAGCAGTACTTC. Amino acid sequence: CASSYRDRAGEQYF.

This clonotype was seen ten or more times. The gene calls are TRBV29-1 and TRBJ2-5; 7 nucleotides align to TRBD2. CDR3 length equals 13 residues. Trimming cost V 3 bases and J 5 bases; bases outside gene matches: 6. Looked up from germline, CDR1 is SQVTM and CDR2 is ANQGSEA. This CDR3 reads CSVDNSGLETQYF. CDR3 in DNA: TGCAGCGTTGATAATAGCGGGCTTGAGACCCAGTACTTC.

The chain has TRBV20-1 and TRBJ2-3; TRBD2 is a possible D gene (7 bases). Trimming took 3 bases from V and 0 from J, leaving 22 bases between them. The CDR3 contains 18 residues. Germline V CDR1 and CDR2: DFQATT, SNEGSKA (reference sequence). DNA for the CDR3: TGCAGTGCTAGGGGGGCGCCTAGCGGAGTCGTTAGCACAGATACGCAGTATTTT. This gives the protein CSARGAPSGVVSTDTQYF.

This clonotype was counted between two and nine times. V gene TRBV20-1 combines with J gene TRBJ2-3; either TRBD1 or TRBD2 may fit D (7 bases each). Looked up from germline, CDR1 is DFQATT and CDR2 is SNEGSKA (reference sequence). V shed 5 bases and J shed 4 bases, with 10 bases lying between them. CDR3 length equals 12 residues. CDR3 loop: CSAPGGADTQYF. For the CDR3, the DNA is TGCAGTGCTCCAGGGGGGGCAGATACGCAGTATTTT.

A few counts support this clonotype. This chain links TRBV5-1 with TRBJ1-1, with 7 bases aligning to TRBD1. V lost 1 base, J lost 0 bases, and 6 bases stayed unmatched. Looked up from germline, CDR1 is SGHRS and CDR2 is YFSETQ. The length of the CDR3 is 16 residues. CDR3 nucleotide sequence: TGCGCCAGCAGCTTGACAGGGGCCAGCCTGAACACTGAAGCTTTCTTT. Its protein is CASSLTGASLNTEAFF. The whole variable domain, filled in from reference TRBV5-1 and TRBJ1-1, reads KAGVTQTPRYLIKTRGQQVTLSCSPISGHRSVSWYQQTPGQGLQFLFEYFSETQRNKGNFPGRFSGRQFSNSRSEMNVSTLELGDSALYLCASSLTGASLNTEAFFGQGTRLTVV.

This clonotype was detected once. The V call is TRBV6-5, the J call TRBJ1-1; D possibly corresponds to TRBD1 (6 bases). Per germline, CDR1 MNHEY and CDR2 SVGAGI. This CDR3 region has 13 residues. V shed 6 bases and J shed 4 bases, with 12 bases lying between them. The chain's CDR3 is CASSWNRATEAFF. In DNA, the CDR3 is TGTGCCAGCAGCTGGAACAGGGCCACTGAAGCTTTCTTT.